A selection of T cell receptor beta chains follows, all from one sample in a study of blood T cell repertoires in COVID-19. Method: immunoSEQ multiplex PCR; TCRdb's copy keeps in-frame clones and lacks some. The table has 200,000 to 250,000 clones, 70% to 90% seen once. The sequenced sample consisted of peripheral blood. The receptor source for this set is a man between 50 and 59 years old with COVID-19, enrolled during active disease. The conserved cysteine and the conserved F or W are not part of the CDR3 here.

>TRBV28
ASSLQLSAGQADKTYSNQPQH
>TRBV28
ASSLSGLAGIGEQF
>TRBV23-1
ASTTTLPTGNTIY
>TRBV4-1
ASSQGAVQGSLWGNQPQH
>TRBV7-3
ASSFAPSGVNTGELF
>TRBV18
ASSADRAGTGELF
>TRBV19
ASTREGFNTEAF
>TRBV7-3
ASSAGETEQF
>TRBV5-4
ASSLAFTSGNNEQF
>TRBV2
ASSETSSYNSPLH
>TRBV11-2
ASSLGIAGGLDTQY
>TRBV7-9
ASSFGAGTGTNEKLF
>TRBV13
ASSDPGQASYEQY
>TRBV20-1
SASGGPNTGELF
>TRBV3-1/TRBV3-2
ASSQRRGGQETQY
>TRBV19
ASRDRGSNQPQH
>TRBV15
ATSRGQGLNSPLH
>TRBV3-1/TRBV3-2
ASSTEQGSNSPLH
>TRBV2
ASSESGVETQY
>TRBV6-5
ASRTDYSGNTIY
>TRBV3-1/TRBV3-2
ASSQGARANYGYT
>TRBV11-2
ASSLESGEGAQY
>TRBV29-1
SVYGLAISANNEQF
>TRBV23-1
ASTRTGKGYT
>TRBV3-1/TRBV3-2
ASSQKHQGSPLH
>TRBV5-5
ASSVTGGYSQPQH
>TRBV4-2
ASRKDPGTEAF
>TRBV28
ASSIPGQGEETQY
>TRBV9
ASSAVVLGGTNTGELF
>TRBV11-3
ASSLGSGTTLFYEQY
>TRBV6-5
ASGGRDTGELF
>TRBV27
ASSLGRGALYEQY
>TRBV3-1/TRBV3-2
ASTTGTGGSYEQY
>TRBV7-9
ASSFSGGNTEAF
>TRBV5-1
ASSLVGETQY
>TRBV3-1/TRBV3-2
ASSHKGFEQF
>TRBV5-8
ASSSTATATKYSYT
>TRBV7-3
ASSLNPGTVNTEAF
>TRBV7-8
ASSLVGTGQAF
>TRBV7-8
ASSLVGYEQY
>TRBV27
ASSSYRGRTYEQY
>TRBV6-6
ASSRTGGQETQY
>TRBV28
ASSLSAGVRKLF
>TRBV28
ASIRQGGSNQPQH
>TRBV4-1
ASSQNDISSYNEQF
>TRBV19
ASRLGTRGTGELF
>TRBV2
ASSEGGTSVDEQF
>TRBV5-1
ASSPRTDSGANVLT
>TRBV27
ASSTTLNTEAF
>TRBV7-2
ASSKLTGFETF
>TRBV28
ASKTRGGRKNTGELF
>TRBV19
ASRPGTGAGANVLT
>TRBV27
ASSLRPYEQY
>TRBV19
ASRFSTGQGSYNEQF
>TRBV15
ATSTRAGGQETQY
>TRBV6-5
ASSSQGQDEQY
>TRBV3-1/TRBV3-2
ASSRTGPNTEAF
>TRBV7-3
ASSDPSGGAHEQF